This T cell receptor beta chain appears in the sequencing data of a study of blood T cell repertoires in COVID-19. Study-level information: Collection of acute and convalescent COVID-19 samples took place in the United States, Italy and Spain. PBMCs, B-cell-depleted T cells, or T cells provided the cDNA or gDNA that made up the material.

Original processing methods: How many nucleated cells were present was estimated from reference gene primer amplification. TCRdb's table, derived via immunoSEQ multiplex PCR, lists solely in-frame clones and lacks some. That table furnishes V, J and clone size, whereas the DNA furnished D and trimming. The table shows about 200,000 clones, with 89% occurring only once. This CDR3 has 15 residues. CDR1 is MGHRA and CDR2 is YSYEKL in the germline V gene. Germline trimming cut 4 bases from V and 3 bases from J; bases unmatched to any gene: 8. The genes are TRBV4-1 and TRBJ2-5; 7 bases are shared with TRBD2. This clonotype was sampled from a man between 60 and 75 years old who had recovered from COVID-19. The sequenced sample was peripheral blood. CDR3 protein: CASSRPEAGKETQYF. Here the CDR3 DNA reads TGCGCCAGCAGCCGCCCAGAAGCGGGGAAAGAGACCCAGTACTTC.